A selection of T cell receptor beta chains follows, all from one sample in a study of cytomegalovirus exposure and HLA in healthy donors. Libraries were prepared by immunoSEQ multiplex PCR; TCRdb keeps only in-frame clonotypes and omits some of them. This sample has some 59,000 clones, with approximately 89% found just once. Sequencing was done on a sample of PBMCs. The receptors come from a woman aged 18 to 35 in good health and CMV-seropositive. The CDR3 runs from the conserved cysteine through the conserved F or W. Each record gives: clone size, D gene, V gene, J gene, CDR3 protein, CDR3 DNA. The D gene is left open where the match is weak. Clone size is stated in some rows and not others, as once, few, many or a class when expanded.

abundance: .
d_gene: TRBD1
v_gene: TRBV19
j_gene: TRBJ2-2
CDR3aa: CASSILDRVAGELFF
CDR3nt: TGTGCCAGTAGTATTCTGGACAGGGTTGCCGGGGAGCTGTTTTTT

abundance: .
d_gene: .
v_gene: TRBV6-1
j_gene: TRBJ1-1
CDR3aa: CASSEKRTRAGSGWGAFF
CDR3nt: TGTGCCAGCAGTGAAAAACGGACGAGGGCAGGCTCCGGTTGGGGAGCTTTCTTT

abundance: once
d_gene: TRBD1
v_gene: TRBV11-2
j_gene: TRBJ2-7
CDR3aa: CASSPLGGRTYEQYF
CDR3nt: TGTGCCAGCAGCCCTCTAGGGGGCAGGACCTACGAGCAGTACTTC

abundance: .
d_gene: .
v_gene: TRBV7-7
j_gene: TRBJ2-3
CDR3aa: CASSLNRADTQYF
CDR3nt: TGTGCTAGCAGCTTAAACAGGGCAGATACGCAGTATTTT

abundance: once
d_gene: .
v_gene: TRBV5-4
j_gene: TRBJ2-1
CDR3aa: CASRPAGAPLEQFF
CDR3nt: TGTGCCAGCAGACCCGCGGGGGCCCCTTTGGAGCAGTTCTTC

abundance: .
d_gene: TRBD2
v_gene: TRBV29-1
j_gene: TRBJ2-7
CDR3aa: CSVATGLGGEQYF
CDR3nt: TGCAGCGTTGCAACCGGACTAGGCGGCGAGCAGTACTTC

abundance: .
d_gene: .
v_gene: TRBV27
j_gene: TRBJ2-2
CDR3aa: CASSFSSTGSRELFF
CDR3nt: TGTGCCAGCAGTTTTAGCTCAACAGGGAGCCGGGAGCTGTTTTTT

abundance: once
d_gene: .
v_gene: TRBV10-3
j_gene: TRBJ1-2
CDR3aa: CAISAGGVGYTF
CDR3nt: TGTGCCATCAGTGCCGGCGGAGTCGGCTACACCTTC

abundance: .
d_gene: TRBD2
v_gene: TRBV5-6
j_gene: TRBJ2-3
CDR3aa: CASSLRTSGGATQYF
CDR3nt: TGTGCCAGCAGCTTGAGAACTAGCGGGGGAGCTACGCAGTATTTT

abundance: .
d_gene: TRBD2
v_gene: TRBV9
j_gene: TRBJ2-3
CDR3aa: CASSAGGAPPDTQYF
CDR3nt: TGTGCCAGCAGCGCCGGGGGGGCCCCACCAGATACGCAGTATTTT

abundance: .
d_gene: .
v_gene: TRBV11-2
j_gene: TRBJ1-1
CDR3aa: CASRSGDTEAFF
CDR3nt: TGTGCCAGCAGATCAGGGGACACTGAAGCTTTCTTT

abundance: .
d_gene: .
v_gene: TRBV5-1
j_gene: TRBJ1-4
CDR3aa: CASSFQGAHEKLFF
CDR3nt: TGTGCCAGCAGCTTCCAAGGGGCCCATGAAAAACTGTTTTTT

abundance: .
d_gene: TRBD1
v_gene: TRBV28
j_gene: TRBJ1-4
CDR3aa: CASRYRGTATNEKLFF
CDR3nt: TGTGCCAGCAGGTACCGTGGGACAGCAACTAATGAAAAACTGTTTTTT

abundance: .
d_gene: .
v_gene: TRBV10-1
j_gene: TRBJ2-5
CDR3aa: CASSDSGNGETQYF
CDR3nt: TGCGCCAGCAGTGACTCGGGGAATGGGGAGACCCAGTACTTC

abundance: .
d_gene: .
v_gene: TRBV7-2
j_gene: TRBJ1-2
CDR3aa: CASSLGGVSSHGYTF
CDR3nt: TGTGCCAGCAGCTTAGGCGGGGTCTCTTCCCATGGCTACACCTTC

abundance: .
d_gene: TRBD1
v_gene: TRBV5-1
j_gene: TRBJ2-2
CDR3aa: CASSLRTGEAGELFF
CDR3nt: TGCGCCAGCAGCCTCCGGACAGGGGAGGCCGGGGAGCTGTTTTTT

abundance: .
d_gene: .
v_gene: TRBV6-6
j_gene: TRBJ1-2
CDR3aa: CASRSQGGGYGYTF
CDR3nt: TGTGCCAGCAGATCCCAGGGAGGCGGTTATGGCTACACCTTC

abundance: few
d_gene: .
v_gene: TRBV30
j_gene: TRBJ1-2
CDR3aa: CARGGTYGYTF
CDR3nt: TGTGCTAGAGGCGGGACCTATGGCTACACCTTC

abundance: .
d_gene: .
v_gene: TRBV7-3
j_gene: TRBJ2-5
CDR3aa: CASSFEGKEAQYF
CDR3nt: TGTGCCAGCAGCTTCGAAGGGAAGGAGGCCCAGTACTTC

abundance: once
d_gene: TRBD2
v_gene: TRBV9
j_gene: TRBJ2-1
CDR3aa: CASSVEAGRGHEQFF
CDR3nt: TGTGCCAGCAGCGTAGAAGCGGGGCGTGGTCATGAGCAGTTCTTC

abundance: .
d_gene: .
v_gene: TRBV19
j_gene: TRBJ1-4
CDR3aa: CASRRSNEKLFF
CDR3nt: TGTGCCAGTCGGCGGAGTAATGAAAAACTGTTTTTT

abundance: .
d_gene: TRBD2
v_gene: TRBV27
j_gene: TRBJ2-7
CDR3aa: CASTPGAGGSYEQYF
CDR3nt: TGTGCCAGCACTCCGGGGGCGGGGGGCTCCTACGAGCAGTACTTC

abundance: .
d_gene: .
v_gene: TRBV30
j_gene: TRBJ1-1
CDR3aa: CAWSVGRGNTEAFF
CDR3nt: TGTGCCTGGAGTGTCGGGAGGGGGAACACTGAAGCTTTCTTT

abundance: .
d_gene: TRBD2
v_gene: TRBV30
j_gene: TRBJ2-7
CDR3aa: CAWTPRTGTRYEQYF
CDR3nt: TGTGCCTGGACCCCCCGAACCGGGACTAGGTACGAGCAGTACTTC

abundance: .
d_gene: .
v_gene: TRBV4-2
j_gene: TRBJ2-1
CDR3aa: CASSLDNNEQFF
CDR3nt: TGTGCCAGCAGCCTGGACAACAATGAGCAGTTCTTC

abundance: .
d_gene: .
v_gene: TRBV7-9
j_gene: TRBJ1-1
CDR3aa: CASSPSFQVFTEAFF
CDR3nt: TGTGCCAGCAGCCCCAGTTTTCAGGTCTTCACTGAAGCTTTCTTT

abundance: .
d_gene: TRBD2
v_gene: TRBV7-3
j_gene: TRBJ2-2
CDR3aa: CASSLTPSGGELFF
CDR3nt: TGTGCCAGCAGCTTAACGCCTAGCGGCGGGGAGCTGTTTTTT

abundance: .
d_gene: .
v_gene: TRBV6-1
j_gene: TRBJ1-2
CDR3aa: CASSEKETAYGYTF
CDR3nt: TGTGCCAGCAGTGAAAAGGAGACAGCATATGGCTACACCTTC

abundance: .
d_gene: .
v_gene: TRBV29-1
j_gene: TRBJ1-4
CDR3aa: CSVQGGGGSQSYEKLFF
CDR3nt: TGCAGCGTTCAGGGTGGAGGAGGGAGTCAATCTTATGAAAAACTGTTTTTT

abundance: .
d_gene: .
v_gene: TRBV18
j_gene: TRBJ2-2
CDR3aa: CASSRGQPRTGELFF
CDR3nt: TGTGCCAGCTCACGAGGACAGCCAAGGACCGGGGAGCTGTTTTTT

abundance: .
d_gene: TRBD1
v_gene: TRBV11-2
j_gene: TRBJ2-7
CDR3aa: CASSRSTGGYEQYF
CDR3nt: TGTGCCAGCAGCCGGTCGACAGGGGGCTACGAGCAGTACTTC

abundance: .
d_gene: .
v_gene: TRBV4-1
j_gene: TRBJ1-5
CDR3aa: CASSQGHSNQPQHF
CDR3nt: TGCGCCAGCAGCCAGGGACATAGCAATCAGCCCCAGCATTTT

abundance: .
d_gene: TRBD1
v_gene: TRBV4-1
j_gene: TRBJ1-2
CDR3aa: CASSTRPGQEHPPPSGYYGYTF
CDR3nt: TGCGCCAGCAGCACACGGCCGGGACAGGAGCACCCCCCCCCTTCGGGGTACTATGGCTACACCTTC

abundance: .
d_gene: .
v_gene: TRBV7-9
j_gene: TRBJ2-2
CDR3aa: CATGGPGELFF
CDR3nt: TGTGCCACCGGGGGACCCGGGGAGCTGTTTTTT

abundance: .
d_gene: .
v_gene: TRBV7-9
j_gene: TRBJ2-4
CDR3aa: CASMEGARSIQYF
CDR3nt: TGTGCCAGCATGGAGGGTGCGAGGAGCATTCAGTACTTC